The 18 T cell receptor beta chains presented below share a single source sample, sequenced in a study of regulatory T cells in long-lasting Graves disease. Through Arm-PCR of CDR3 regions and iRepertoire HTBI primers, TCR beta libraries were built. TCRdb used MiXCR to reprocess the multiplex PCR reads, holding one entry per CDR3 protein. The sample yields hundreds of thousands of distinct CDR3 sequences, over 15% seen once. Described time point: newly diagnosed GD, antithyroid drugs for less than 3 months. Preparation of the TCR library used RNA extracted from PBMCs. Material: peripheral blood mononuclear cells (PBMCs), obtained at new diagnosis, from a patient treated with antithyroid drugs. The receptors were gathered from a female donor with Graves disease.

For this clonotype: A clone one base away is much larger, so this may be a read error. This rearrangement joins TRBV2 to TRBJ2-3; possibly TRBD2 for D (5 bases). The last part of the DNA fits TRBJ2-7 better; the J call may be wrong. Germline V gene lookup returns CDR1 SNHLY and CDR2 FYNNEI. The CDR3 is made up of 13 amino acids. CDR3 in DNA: TGTGCCAGCAGCCCCGGACTGATAAATGAGCAGTACTTC. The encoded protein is CASSPGLINEQYF.

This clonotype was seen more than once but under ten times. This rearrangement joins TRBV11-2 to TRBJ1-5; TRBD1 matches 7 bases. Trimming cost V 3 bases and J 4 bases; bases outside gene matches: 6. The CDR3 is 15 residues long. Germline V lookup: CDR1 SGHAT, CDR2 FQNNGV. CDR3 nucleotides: TGTGCCAGCAGCTTGAGGACAGGCTTAAATCAGCCCCAGCATTTT. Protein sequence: CASSLRTGLNQPQHF.

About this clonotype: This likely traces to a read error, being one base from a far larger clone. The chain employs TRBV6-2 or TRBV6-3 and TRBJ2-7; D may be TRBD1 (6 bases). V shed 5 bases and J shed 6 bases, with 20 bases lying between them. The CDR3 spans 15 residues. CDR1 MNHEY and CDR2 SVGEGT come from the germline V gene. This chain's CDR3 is CASSEVSRTTGEQYF. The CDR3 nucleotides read TGTGCCAGCAGTGAAGTTTCGCGCACGACAGGCGAGCAGTACTTC.

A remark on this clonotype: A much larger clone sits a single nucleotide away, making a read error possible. The CDR3 loop reads CASSHSGASYEQYF. CDR3 nucleotides: TGTGCCAGCAGCCATAGCGGGGCCAGCTACGAGCAGTACTTC. The chain recombines TRBV12-3 or TRBV12-4 with TRBJ2-7; 8 nucleotides align to TRBD2. Trimming cost V 6 bases and J 3 bases; bases outside gene matches: 7. The CDR3 sequence is 14 residues long.

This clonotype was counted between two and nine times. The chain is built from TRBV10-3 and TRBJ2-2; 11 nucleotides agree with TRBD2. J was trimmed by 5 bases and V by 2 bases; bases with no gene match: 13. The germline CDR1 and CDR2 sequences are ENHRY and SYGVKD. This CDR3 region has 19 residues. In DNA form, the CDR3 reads TGTGCCATCAGTGAGACTAGCGGGAGTACGGATTGGTCGACCGGGGAGCTGTTTTTT. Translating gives CAISETSGSTDWSTGELFF.

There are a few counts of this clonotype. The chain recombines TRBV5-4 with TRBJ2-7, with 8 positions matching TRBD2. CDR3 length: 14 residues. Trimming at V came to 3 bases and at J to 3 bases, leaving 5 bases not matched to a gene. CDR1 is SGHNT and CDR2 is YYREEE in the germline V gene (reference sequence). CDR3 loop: CASSSTSGHYEQYF. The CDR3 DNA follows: TGTGCCAGCAGCTCAACTAGCGGCCACTACGAGCAGTACTTC.

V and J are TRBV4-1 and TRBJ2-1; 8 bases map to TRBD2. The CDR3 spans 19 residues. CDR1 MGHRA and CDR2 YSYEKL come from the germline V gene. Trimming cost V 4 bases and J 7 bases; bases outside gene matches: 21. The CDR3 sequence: CASSLPGITIAGFGNEQFF. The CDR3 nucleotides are TGCGCCAGCAGCCTCCCTGGGATTACTATAGCGGGATTCGGGAATGAGCAGTTCTTC.

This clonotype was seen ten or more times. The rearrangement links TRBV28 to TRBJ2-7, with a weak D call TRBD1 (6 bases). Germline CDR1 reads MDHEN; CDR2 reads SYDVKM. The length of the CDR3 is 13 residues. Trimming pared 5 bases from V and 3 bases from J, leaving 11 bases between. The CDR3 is CASSLDRYYEQYF. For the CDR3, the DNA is TGTGCCAGCAGTCTGGACAGATACTACGAGCAGTACTTC.

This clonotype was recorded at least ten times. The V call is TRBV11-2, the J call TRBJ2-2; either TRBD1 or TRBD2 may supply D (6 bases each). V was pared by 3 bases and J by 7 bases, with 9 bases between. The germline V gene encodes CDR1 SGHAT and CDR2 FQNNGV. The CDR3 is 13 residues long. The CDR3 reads CASSFGGHGELFF. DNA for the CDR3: TGTGCCAGCAGCTTCGGGGGCCACGGGGAGCTGTTTTTT. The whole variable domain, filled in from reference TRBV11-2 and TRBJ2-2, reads EAGVAQSPRYKIIEKRQSVAFWCNPISGHATLYWYQQILGQGPKLLIQFQNNGVVDDSQLPKDRFSAERLKGVDSTLKIQPAKLEDSAVYLCASSFGGHGELFFGEGSRLTVL.

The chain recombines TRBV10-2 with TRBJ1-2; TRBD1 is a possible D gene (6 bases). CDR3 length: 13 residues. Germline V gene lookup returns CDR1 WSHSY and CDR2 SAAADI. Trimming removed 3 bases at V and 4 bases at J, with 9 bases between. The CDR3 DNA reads TGCGCCAGCAGTGAACAGGGCTCCTATGGCTACACCTTC. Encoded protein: CASSEQGSYGYTF.

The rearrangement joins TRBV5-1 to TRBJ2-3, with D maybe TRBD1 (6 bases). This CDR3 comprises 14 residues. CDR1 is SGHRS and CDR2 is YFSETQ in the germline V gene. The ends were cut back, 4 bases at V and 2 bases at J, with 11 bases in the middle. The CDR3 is CASSPDRDTDTQYF. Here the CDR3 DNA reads TGCGCCAGCAGCCCGGACAGAGACACAGATACGCAGTATTTT.

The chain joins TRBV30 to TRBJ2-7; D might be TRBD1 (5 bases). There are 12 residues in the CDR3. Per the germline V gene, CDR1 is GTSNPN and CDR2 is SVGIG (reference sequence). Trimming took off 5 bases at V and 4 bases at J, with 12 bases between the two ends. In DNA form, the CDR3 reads TGTGCCTGGGGGGCAGAAAGTTACGAGCAGTACTTC. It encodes CAWGAESYEQYF.

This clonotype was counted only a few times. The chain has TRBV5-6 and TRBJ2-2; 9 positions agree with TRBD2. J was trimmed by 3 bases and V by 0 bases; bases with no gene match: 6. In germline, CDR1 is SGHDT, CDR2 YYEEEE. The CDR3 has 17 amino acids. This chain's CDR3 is CASSLGAGGPHTGELFF. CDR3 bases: TGTGCCAGCAGCTTGGGGGCGGGAGGGCCTCACACCGGGGAGCTGTTTTTT.

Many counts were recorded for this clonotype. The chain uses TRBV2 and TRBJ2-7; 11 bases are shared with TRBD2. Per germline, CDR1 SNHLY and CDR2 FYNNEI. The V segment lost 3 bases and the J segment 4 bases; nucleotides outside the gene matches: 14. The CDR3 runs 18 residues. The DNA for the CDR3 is TGTGCCAGCAGTGAGTTGGTACTAGCGGGAGCGTGGGGATACGAGCAGTACTTC. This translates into CASSELVLAGAWGYEQYF.

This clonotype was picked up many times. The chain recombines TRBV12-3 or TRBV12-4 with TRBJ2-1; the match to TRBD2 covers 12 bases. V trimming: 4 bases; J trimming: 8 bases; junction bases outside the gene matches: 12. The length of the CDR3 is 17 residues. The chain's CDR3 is CASSSYLTSGSVHEQFF. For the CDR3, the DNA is TGTGCCAGCAGTTCCTATTTGACTAGCGGGAGTGTTCATGAGCAGTTCTTC.

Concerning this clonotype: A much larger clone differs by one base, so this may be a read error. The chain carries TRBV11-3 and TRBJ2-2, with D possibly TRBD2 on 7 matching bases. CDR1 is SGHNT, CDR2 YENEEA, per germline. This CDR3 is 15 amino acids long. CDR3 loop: CASSDYGRDTGEPFF. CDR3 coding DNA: TGTGCCAGCAGCGACTATGGGAGGGACACCGGGGAGCCGTTTTTT.

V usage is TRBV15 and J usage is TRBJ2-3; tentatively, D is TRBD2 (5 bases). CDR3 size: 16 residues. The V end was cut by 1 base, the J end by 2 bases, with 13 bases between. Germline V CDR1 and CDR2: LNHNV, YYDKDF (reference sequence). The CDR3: CATSRVVDSLTDTQYF. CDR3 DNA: TGTGCCACCAGCAGAGTAGTGGACTCCCTCACAGATACGCAGTATTTT.

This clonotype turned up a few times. CDR3 sequence reads: CSAGTAYNEQFF. The DNA for the CDR3 is TGCAGCGCCGGGACAGCCTACAATGAGCAGTTCTTC. V is TRBV29-1 and J is TRBJ2-1; 7 bases fit TRBD1. The V and J ends lost 7 bases and 2 bases, in that order; junction bases with no gene match: 2. Germline V lookup: CDR1 SQVTM, CDR2 ANQGSEA. The CDR3 is 12 residues long.